Listed below are T cell receptor beta chains from one sample, sequenced in a study of T cell responses to AZD1222 COVID-19 vaccine. This table comes from immunoSEQ multiplex PCR, and its TCRdb copy is limited to in-frame clones, with some not included. The table includes 100,000 to 150,000 clones, over 75% detected once. The material sequenced was peripheral blood, taken 28 days after the second dose of the MenACWY control vaccine. The receptors stem from an adult who received the MenACWY meningococcal vaccine as a control. CDR3s include the opening cysteine and the closing phenylalanine or tryptophan. A D gene is named only where the DNA matches it firmly. Clone sizes are given selectively: once, few, many, or a class where the clone is expanded.

d_gene,abundance,v_gene,len,j_gene,CDR3nt,CDR3aa
TRBD1,.,TRBV5-1,19,TRBJ2-3,TGCGCCAGCAGCCGGTGGGCAGGGGGCGCCTCGGTGGGCACAGATACGCAGTATTTT,CASSRWAGGASVGTDTQYF
TRBD1,.,TRBV3-1/TRBV3-2,16,TRBJ2-1,TGTGCCAGCAGCCAAGATATCGGAGACTACAGGGGGGTAGAGTTCTTC,CASSQDIGDYRGVEFF
.,.,TRBV3-1/TRBV3-2,16,TRBJ2-2,TGTGCCAGCAGCCAAACTGGAGAATCGAACACCGGGGAGCTGTTTTTT,CASSQTGESNTGELFF
.,.,TRBV6-2/TRBV6-3,16,TRBJ1-6,TGTGCCAGCAGTTACACGGGGACACGGAAGGATTCACCCCTCCACTTT,CASSYTGTRKDSPLHF
TRBD1,.,TRBV19,16,TRBJ2-2,TGTGCCAGTAGTATCTGGACAGGGGCGAACACCGGGGAGCTGTTTTTT,CASSIWTGANTGELFF
.,.,TRBV15,14,TRBJ2-2,TGTGCCACCAGCAGCGGGAGTAACACCGGGGAGCTGTTTTTT,CATSSGSNTGELFF
TRBD2,.,TRBV24-1,18,TRBJ2-3,TGTGCCACCAGTGATTTGCGGGGGGGCCGTTCGAGCACAGATACGCAGTATTTT,CATSDLRGGRSSTDTQYF
TRBD1,.,TRBV7-2,16,TRBJ1-4,TGTGCCAGCAGCTTACAAGGGACAGGGTATAATGAAAAACTGTTTTTT,CASSLQGTGYNEKLFF
TRBD2,.,TRBV4-3,15,TRBJ2-3,TGCGCCAGCAGCCAAGGACTAGCAGGGCCAGATACGCAGTATTTT,CASSQGLAGPDTQYF
.,.,TRBV19,14,TRBJ1-5,TGTGCCAGTACCGACCCGGGGGTCTGGCAGCCCCAGCATTTT,CASTDPGVWQPQHF
.,.,TRBV21-1,14,TRBJ1-6,TGTGCCAGCAGCAAATCCCACGAACTTTCACCCCTCCACTTT,CASSKSHELSPLHF
.,.,TRBV9,13,TRBJ2-5,TGTGCCAGCAGCACCGGATCCTCAGAGACCCAGTACTTC,CASSTGSSETQYF
TRBD1,.,TRBV5-1,16,TRBJ1-1,TGCGCCAGCAGCTTGGCCGAGGACAGGGTGAACACTGAAGCTTTCTTT,CASSLAEDRVNTEAFF
TRBD2,.,TRBV11-3,17,TRBJ2-5,TGTGCCAGCAGCTTAGATGGGACTAGCAGTAACCAAGAGACCCAGTACTTC,CASSLDGTSSNQETQYF
.,.,TRBV3-1/TRBV3-2,16,TRBJ2-2,TGTGCCAGCAGCCTGCGGGGAAGGGCGAACACCGGGGAGCTGTTTTTT,CASSLRGRANTGELFF
TRBD1,.,TRBV11-2,15,TRBJ1-2,TGTGCCAGCAACTCCCCGGGACAGGGAACATATGGCTACACCTTC,CASNSPGQGTYGYTF
TRBD2,.,TRBV27,16,TRBJ2-7,TGTGCCAGCAGCCCAATGCTAGCGGGAGTTGTCTACGAGCAGTACTTC,CASSPMLAGVVYEQYF
.,.,TRBV11-1,15,TRBJ1-1,TGTGCCAGCAGCTTTACCCCGGGGACGAACACTGAAGCTTTCTTT,CASSFTPGTNTEAFF
.,.,TRBV27,12,TRBJ1-5,TGTGCCAGCAGTTTATGGGGGCAGCCCCAGCATTTT,CASSLWGQPQHF
.,.,TRBV9,13,TRBJ2-7,TGTGCCAGCAGCCCCGGGGTAGTCTACGAGCAGTACTTC,CASSPGVVYEQYF
TRBD1,.,TRBV14,16,TRBJ1-6,TGTGCCAGCAGCCAAGATCTTGGACAGGTTCGTTCACCCCTCCACTTT,CASSQDLGQVRSPLHF
TRBD1,.,TRBV27,16,TRBJ1-5,TGTGCCAGCAGTCCGGGGGACAGCGGTTCGAATCAGCCCCAGCATTTT,CASSPGDSGSNQPQHF
.,.,TRBV10-3,14,TRBJ1-5,TGTGCCATCAGTGACTCTCCTGGGGGCCAGCCCCAGCATTTT,CAISDSPGGQPQHF
.,.,TRBV6-5,16,TRBJ1-2,TGTGCCAGCAGTTATTATACAGAGGGGGCTAACTATGGCTACACCTTC,CASSYYTEGANYGYTF
.,.,TRBV28,14,TRBJ1-2,TGTGCCAGCAGTTTAAGTCGGCCCAACTATGGCTACACCTTC,CASSLSRPNYGYTF
.,.,TRBV5-1,16,TRBJ2-3,TGCGCCAGCAGCTTCGGACACCCCAGCCCCACAGATACGCAGTATTTT,CASSFGHPSPTDTQYF
.,.,TRBV10-1,16,TRBJ1-3,TGCGCCAGCAGTGAGTCCAGGACCAACCCGGGAAACACCATATATTTT,CASSESRTNPGNTIYF
.,.,TRBV7-9,11,TRBJ2-5,TGTGCCAGCAGTTACGGAGAGACCCAGTACTTC,CASSYGETQYF
.,.,TRBV15,14,TRBJ2-2,TGTGCCACCAGCACGGGGCCGCAAACCGGGGAGCTGTTTTTT,CATSTGPQTGELFF
TRBD2,.,TRBV7-3,16,TRBJ2-5,TGTGCCAGCAGCCCGACTGGACTAGCGGGTGAGGAGACCCAGTACTTC,CASSPTGLAGEETQYF
TRBD1,.,TRBV28,15,TRBJ1-6,TGTGCCAGCAGTTTATCTCGACAGGGTAATTCACCCCTCCACTTT,CASSLSRQGNSPLHF
.,once,TRBV10-3,14,TRBJ2-3,TGTGCCATCAGTGAGAACACTAGCACAGATACGCAGTATTTT,CAISENTSTDTQYF
.,.,TRBV14,14,TRBJ2-1,TGTGCCAGCAGCCAAGATGGGCTCGGCAATGAGCAGTTCTTC,CASSQDGLGNEQFF
.,.,TRBV20-1,11,TRBJ2-2,TGCAGTGCTCGAAAGATCGGGGAGCTGTTTTTT,CSARKIGELFF
TRBD2,large,TRBV15,12,TRBJ2-7,TGTGCCACCAGCACAAGCGGGAGCGAGCAGTACTTC,CATSTSGSEQYF
.,.,TRBV5-6,16,TRBJ1-5,TGTGCCAGCAGCTTGGGCAGGGGCGCAAGCAATCAGCCCCAGCATTTT,CASSLGRGASNQPQHF
.,.,TRBV28,16,TRBJ2-7,TGTGCCAGCAGTTTATTCGGCGGGACAGAATCCTACGAGCAGTACTTC,CASSLFGGTESYEQYF
.,.,TRBV28,13,TRBJ1-6,TGTGCCAGCAGTTTTCTCGGGGGCTCACCCCTCCACTTT,CASSFLGGSPLHF
.,.,TRBV19,13,TRBJ1-2,TGTGCCAGTACCCAATCAGGGGCATATGGCTACACCTTC,CASTQSGAYGYTF
.,once,TRBV18,13,TRBJ2-3,TGTGCCAGCTCACCACCTAGTTCAGATACGCAGTATTTT,CASSPPSSDTQYF
TRBD1,.,TRBV14,15,TRBJ2-5,TGTGCCAGCAGCCAAGATTCGGACAGGGGGGAGACCCAGTACTTC,CASSQDSDRGETQYF
.,.,TRBV10-3,15,TRBJ2-1,TGTGCCATCAGCGCTCGTTTTGGAGATTACAATGAGCAGTTCTTC,CAISARFGDYNEQFF
TRBD1,.,TRBV19,17,TRBJ1-5,TGTGCCAGTAGACTAAGGACAGGAAAGAATAGCAATCAGCCCCAGCATTTT,CASRLRTGKNSNQPQHF
.,.,TRBV13,14,TRBJ2-5,TGTGCCAGCAGCTTAGGTGGCGGGGCGGAGACCCAGTACTTC,CASSLGGGAETQYF
TRBD1,.,TRBV7-8,16,TRBJ1-3,TGTGCCAGCAGCAAACGGGACAGGGGCTCTGGAAACACCATATATTTT,CASSKRDRGSGNTIYF
TRBD1,.,TRBV28,18,TRBJ1-6,TGTGCCAGCAGTTTAGGGACAGGGGGTTTATCCTATAATTCACCCCTCCACTTT,CASSLGTGGLSYNSPLHF
TRBD2,.,TRBV5-1,15,TRBJ2-4,TGCGCCAGCAGCTTGTCTAGCGGTTTCAAAAACATTCAGTACTTC,CASSLSSGFKNIQYF
TRBD1,.,TRBV7-6,16,TRBJ1-4,TGTGCCAGCAGCTTATACAGTGGACAGGGGGATGAAAAACTGTTTTTT,CASSLYSGQGDEKLFF
TRBD2,.,TRBV4-3,15,TRBJ2-4,TGCGCCAGCAGCCAGGACTGGACTAGTTGGGGCATTCAGTACTTC,CASSQDWTSWGIQYF
.,.,TRBV19,14,TRBJ1-2,TGTGCCAGTAGTATGTTGGCCGTAAACTATGGCTACACCTTC,CASSMLAVNYGYTF
.,.,TRBV10-2,15,TRBJ2-3,TGCGCCAGCAGTGAAGGTCGGCTAACCACAGATACGCAGTATTTT,CASSEGRLTTDTQYF
.,.,TRBV12-3/TRBV12-4,13,TRBJ1-4,TGTGCCAGCAGTTTTACCGGAGATGAAAAACTGTTTTTT,CASSFTGDEKLFF
.,.,TRBV12-3/TRBV12-4,13,TRBJ1-2,TGTGCCAGCAGTTTCTTCGCGGGGGATGGCTACACCTTC,CASSFFAGDGYTF